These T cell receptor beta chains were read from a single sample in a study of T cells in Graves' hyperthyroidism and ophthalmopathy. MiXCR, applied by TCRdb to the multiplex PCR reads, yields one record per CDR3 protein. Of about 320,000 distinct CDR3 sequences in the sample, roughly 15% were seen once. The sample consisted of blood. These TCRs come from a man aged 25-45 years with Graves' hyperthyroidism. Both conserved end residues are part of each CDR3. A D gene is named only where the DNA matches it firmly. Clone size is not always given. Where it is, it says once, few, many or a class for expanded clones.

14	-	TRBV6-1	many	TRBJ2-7	CASSDQQDTYEQYF	TGTGCCAGCAGTGACCAGCAGGATACCTACGAGCAGTACTTC
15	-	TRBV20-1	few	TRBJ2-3	CSATNLGRVDDTQYF	TGCAGTGCTACAAACCTTGGGCGGGTCGATGATACGCAGTATTTT
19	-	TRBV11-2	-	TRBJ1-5	CASSLGGRGSTHSNQPQHF	TGTGCCAGCAGCTTAGGAGGGCGAGGGTCAACCCATAGCAATCAGCCCCAGCATTTT
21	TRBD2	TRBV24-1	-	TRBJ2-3	CATSDLSGSGRRTDTTDTQYF	TGTGCCACCAGTGACCTTAGTGGAAGCGGGAGAAGAACAGATACCACAGATACGCAGTATTTT
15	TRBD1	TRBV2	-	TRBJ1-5	CASSKDRAGYQPQHF	TGTGCCAGCTCCAAGGACAGGGCAGGGTATCAGCCCCAGCATTTT
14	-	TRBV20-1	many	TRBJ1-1	CSAPERVANTEAFF	TGCAGTGCTCCCGAGAGGGTTGCGAACACTGAAGCTTTCTTT
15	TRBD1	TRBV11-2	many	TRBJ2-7	CASSPSGTGGYEQYF	TGTGCCAGCTCCCCGAGCGGGACAGGGGGCTACGAGCAGTACTTC
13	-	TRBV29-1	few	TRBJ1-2	CSVLWQGRAGYTF	TGCAGCGTCCTTTGGCAGGGAAGAGCTGGCTACACCTTC
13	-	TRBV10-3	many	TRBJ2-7	CAISEGQLYEQYF	TGTGCCATCAGTGAGGGACAGCTTTACGAGCAGTACTTC
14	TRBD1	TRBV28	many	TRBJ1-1	CASSPGQGLAEAFF	TGTGCCAGCAGTCCGGGACAGGGTTTGGCTGAAGCTTTCTTT
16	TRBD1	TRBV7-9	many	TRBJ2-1	CASSLDRGQGDNEQFF	TGTGCCAGCAGCTTAGACAGGGGGCAAGGGGACAATGAGCAGTTCTTC
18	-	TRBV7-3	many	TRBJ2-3	CASSLTGSNPFSTDTQYF	TGTGCCAGCAGCTTAACGGGTAGCAACCCGTTTAGCACAGATACGCAGTATTTT
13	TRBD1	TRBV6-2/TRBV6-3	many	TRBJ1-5	CASQDRADQPQHF	TGTGCCTCCCAAGACAGGGCCGATCAGCCCCAGCATTTT
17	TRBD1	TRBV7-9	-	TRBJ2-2	CASSFLRDSSYTGELFF	TGTGCCAGCAGCTTTCTTCGGGACAGCTCTTACACCGGGGAGCTGTTTTTT
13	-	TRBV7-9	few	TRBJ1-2	CASSFEVGYGYTF	TGTGCCAGCAGCTTTGAAGTGGGCTATGGCTACACCTTC
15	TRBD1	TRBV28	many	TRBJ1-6	CASRAATGWNSPLHF	TGTGCCAGCAGAGCCGCGACAGGGTGGAATTCACCCCTCCACTTT
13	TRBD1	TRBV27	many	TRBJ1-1	CASRTGDNTEAFF	TGTGCCAGCAGGACAGGGGATAACACTGAAGCTTTCTTT
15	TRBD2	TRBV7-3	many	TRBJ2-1	CASSTRDYGYNEQFF	TGTGCCAGCAGCACCCGGGACTACGGTTACAATGAGCAGTTCTTC
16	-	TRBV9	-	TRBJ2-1	CASSAPQRGSYNEQFF	TGTGCCAGCAGCGCCCCCCAACGCGGCTCTTACAATGAGCAGTTCTTC
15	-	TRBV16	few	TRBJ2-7	CASSPFQGGSYEQYF	TGTGCCAGCAGCCCGTTTCAGGGGGGGAGCTACGAGCAGTACTTC
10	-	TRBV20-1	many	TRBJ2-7	CSARAGEQYF	TGCAGTGCCAGGGCGGGGGAGCAGTACTTC
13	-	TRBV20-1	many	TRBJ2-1	CSAIHGSFNEQFF	TGCAGTGCTATCCACGGGTCGTTCAATGAGCAGTTCTTC
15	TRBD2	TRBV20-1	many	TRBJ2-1	CSASSGRVSYNEQFF	TGCAGTGCTAGTAGCGGGAGGGTGTCCTACAATGAGCAGTTCTTC
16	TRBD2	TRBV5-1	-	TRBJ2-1	CASSLRTSGPTNEQFF	TGCGCCAGCAGCCTACGGACTAGCGGTCCCACGAATGAGCAGTTCTTC
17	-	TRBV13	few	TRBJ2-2	CASSLTNDHPNTGELFF	TGTGCCAGCAGCCTTACCAACGACCATCCCAACACCGGGGAGCTGTTTTTT
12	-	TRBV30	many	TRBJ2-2	CAGFRNTGELFF	TGTGCCGGGTTTCGGAACACCGGGGAGCTGTTTTTT
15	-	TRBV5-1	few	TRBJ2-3	CASSFLATSTDTQYF	TGCGCCAGCAGCTTCCTAGCGACTAGCACAGATACGCAGTATTTT
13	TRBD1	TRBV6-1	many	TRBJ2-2	CAQEDRDTGELFF	TGTGCCCAAGAGGACAGGGACACCGGGGAGCTGTTTTTT
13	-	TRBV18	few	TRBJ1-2	CASSTGLGNGYTF	TGTGCCAGCTCAACGGGCCTGGGGAATGGCTACACCTTC
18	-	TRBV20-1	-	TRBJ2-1	CSASGTGGSRSSYNEQFF	TGCAGTGCTAGTGGCACCGGGGGTAGTAGAAGCTCCTACAATGAGCAGTTCTTC
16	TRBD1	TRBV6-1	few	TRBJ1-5	CASKQMAGGSNQPQHF	TGTGCCAGCAAGCAAATGGCAGGGGGGAGCAATCAGCCCCAGCATTTT
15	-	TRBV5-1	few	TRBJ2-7	CASSLAGRADYEQYF	TGCGCCAGCAGCTTGGCGGGGAGAGCTGACTACGAGCAGTACTTC
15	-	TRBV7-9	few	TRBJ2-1	CANSAGGGRSNEQFF	TGTGCCAACAGCGCCGGGGGTGGGAGGTCAAATGAGCAGTTCTTC
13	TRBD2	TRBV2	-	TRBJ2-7	CASTPGTRYEQYF	TGTGCCAGCACCCCCGGGACTAGATACGAGCAGTACTTC
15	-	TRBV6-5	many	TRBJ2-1	CASSYPTGSGNEQFF	TGTGCCAGCAGTTACCCGACAGGCTCGGGCAATGAGCAGTTCTTC
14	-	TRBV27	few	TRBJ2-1	CASGLGGVGNEQFF	TGTGCCAGCGGATTGGGGGGAGTGGGCAATGAGCAGTTCTTC
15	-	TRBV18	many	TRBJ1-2	CASSPQRQAYYGYTF	TGTGCCAGCTCACCTCAGCGACAGGCATACTATGGCTACACCTTC
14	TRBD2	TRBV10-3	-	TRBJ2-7	CAISVGGSSYEQYF	TGTGCCATCAGTGTGGGCGGGAGCTCCTACGAGCAGTACTTC
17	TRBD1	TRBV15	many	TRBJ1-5	CATSSIGQGAFNQPQHF	TGTGCCACCAGCAGTATAGGACAGGGGGCATTCAATCAGCCCCAGCATTTT
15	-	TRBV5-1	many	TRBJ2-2	CASSPTGTDTGELFF	TGCGCCAGCAGCCCCACAGGAACGGACACCGGGGAGCTGTTTTTT
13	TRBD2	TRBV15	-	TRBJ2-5	CATSRDQWTRIDF	TGTGCCACCAGCAGAGATCAGTGGACTAGGATAGACTTC
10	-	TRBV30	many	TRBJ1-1	CAWRGPRAFF	TGTGCCTGGCGGGGCCCAAGAGCTTTCTTT
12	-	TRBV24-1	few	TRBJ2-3	CATSDSTDTQYF	TGTGCCACCAGTGATTCCACAGATACGCAGTATTTT